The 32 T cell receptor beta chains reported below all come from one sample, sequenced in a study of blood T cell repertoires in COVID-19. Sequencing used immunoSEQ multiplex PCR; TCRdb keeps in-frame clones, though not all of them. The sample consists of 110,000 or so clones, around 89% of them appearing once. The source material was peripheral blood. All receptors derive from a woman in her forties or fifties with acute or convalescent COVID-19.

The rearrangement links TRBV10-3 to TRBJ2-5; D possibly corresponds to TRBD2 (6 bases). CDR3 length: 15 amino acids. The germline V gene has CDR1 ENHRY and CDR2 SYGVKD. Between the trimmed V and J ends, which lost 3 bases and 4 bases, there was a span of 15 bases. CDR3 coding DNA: TGTGCCATCAGTGACGGCGGGAACGCCTTAGAGACCCAGTACTTC. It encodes CAISDGGNALETQYF.

For the CDR3, the DNA is TGTGCCAGCAGCAAGACAGGGGATAGCAATCAGCCCCAGCATTTT. This sequence encodes CASSKTGDSNQPQHF. The chain uses TRBV27 and TRBJ1-5; 8 bases fit TRBD1. There are 15 residues in the CDR3. The V gene end was trimmed by 6 bases and the J gene end by 0 bases; junction bases not matched to a gene: 4. Germline lookup yields CDR1 MNHEY and CDR2 SMNVEV (reference sequence).

The CDR3: CASSQVGGAGGYTF. The CDR3 region has the DNA TGCGCCAGCAGCCAAGTTGGGGGCGCGGGTGGCTACACCTTC. V and J are TRBV4-3 and TRBJ1-2; TRBD1 might be the D (6 bases). The CDR3 is 14 amino acids. CDR1 and CDR2 (germline): LGHNA, YSLEER. V dropped 1 base and J dropped 7 bases, with 13 bases sitting between them.

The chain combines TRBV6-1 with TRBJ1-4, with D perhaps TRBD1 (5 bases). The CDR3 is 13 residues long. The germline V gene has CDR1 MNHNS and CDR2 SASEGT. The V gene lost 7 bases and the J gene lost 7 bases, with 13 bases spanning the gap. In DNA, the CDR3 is TGTGCCAGCACCCGGGACTTCGTTGAAAAACTGTTTTTT. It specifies CASTRDFVEKLFF.

The CDR3 protein is CASSLLGGILSSYNEQFF. The CDR3 DNA sequence: TGTGCCAGCAGTTTACTGGGGGGAATACTTAGCTCCTACAATGAGCAGTTCTTC. The rearrangement joins TRBV28 to TRBJ2-1; tentative D call: TRBD2 (6 bases). The V end lost 2 bases, the J end lost 0 bases, and 17 bases lay between the germline ends. This CDR3 region has 18 residues. CDR1 and CDR2 (germline): MDHEN, SYDVKM.

This CDR3 is CASSSLLAGGADTQYF. The CDR3 DNA follows: TGTGCCAGCAGTTCACTACTAGCGGGGGGAGCAGATACGCAGTATTTT. V gene TRBV27 combines with J gene TRBJ2-3; TRBD2 agrees at 12 bases. Germline assignment: CDR1 MNHEY and CDR2 SMNVEV (reference sequence). Trimming took 4 bases from V and 4 from J; bases not matched to a gene: 6. The CDR3 covers 16 residues.

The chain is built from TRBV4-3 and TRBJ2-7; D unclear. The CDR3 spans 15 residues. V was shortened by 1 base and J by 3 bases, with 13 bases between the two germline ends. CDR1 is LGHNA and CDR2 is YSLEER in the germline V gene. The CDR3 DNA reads TGCGCCAGCAGCCAAGGTATCTTCGGGTACTACGAGCAGTACTTC. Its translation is CASSQGIFGYYEQYF.

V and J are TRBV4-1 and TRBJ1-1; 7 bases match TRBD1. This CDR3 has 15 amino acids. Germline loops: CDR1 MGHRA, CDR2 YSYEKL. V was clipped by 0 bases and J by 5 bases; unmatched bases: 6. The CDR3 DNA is TGCGCCAGCAGCCAAGATTCGAGGGGGCTGACTGAAGCTTTCTTT. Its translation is CASSQDSRGLTEAFF.

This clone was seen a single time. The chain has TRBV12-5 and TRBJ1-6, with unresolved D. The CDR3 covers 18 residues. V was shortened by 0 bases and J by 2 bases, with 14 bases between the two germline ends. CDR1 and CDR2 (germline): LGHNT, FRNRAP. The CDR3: CASGLVGAADTYNSPLHF. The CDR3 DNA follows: TGTGCTAGTGGTTTGGTAGGAGCGGCTGACACCTATAATTCACCCCTCCACTTT.

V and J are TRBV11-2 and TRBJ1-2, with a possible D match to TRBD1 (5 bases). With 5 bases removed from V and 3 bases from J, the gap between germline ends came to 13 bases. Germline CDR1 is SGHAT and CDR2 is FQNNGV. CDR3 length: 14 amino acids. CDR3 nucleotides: TGTGCCAGCAGCCCCACAGGAGGGGACTATGGCTACACCTTC. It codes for CASSPTGGDYGYTF.

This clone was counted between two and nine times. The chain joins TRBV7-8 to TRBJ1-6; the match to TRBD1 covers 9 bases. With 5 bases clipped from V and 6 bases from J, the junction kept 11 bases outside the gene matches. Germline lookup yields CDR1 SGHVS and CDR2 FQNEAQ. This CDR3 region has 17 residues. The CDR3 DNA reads TGTGCCAGCAGCCCGTTATTAGGGACAGGGAGTAATTCACCCCTCCACTTT. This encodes CASSPLLGTGSNSPLHF.

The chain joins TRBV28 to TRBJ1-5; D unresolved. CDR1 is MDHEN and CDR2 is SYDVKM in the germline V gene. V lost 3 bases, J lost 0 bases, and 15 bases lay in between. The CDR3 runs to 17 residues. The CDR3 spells CASSFSGTLYSNQPQHF. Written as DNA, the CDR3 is TGTGCCAGCAGTTTTTCTGGCACGCTTTATAGCAATCAGCCCCAGCATTTT.

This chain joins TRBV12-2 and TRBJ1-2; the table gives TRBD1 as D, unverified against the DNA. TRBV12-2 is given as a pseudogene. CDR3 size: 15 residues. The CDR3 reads CASRPIRGTGDGYTF. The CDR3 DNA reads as TGTGCAAGTCGCCCGATACGAGGGACAGGAGATGGCTACACCTTC.

CDR3 sequence: CASGTGGYTF. The DNA for the CDR3 is TGTGCCAGCGGGACAGGGGGCTACACCTTC. The chain recombines TRBV10-3 with TRBJ1-2; 9 nucleotides agree with TRBD1. Germline-derived CDR1 and CDR2 are ENHRY and SYGVKD. V lost 10 bases to trimming and J lost 8 bases; unmatched junction nucleotides: 2. The CDR3 loop spans 10 amino acids.

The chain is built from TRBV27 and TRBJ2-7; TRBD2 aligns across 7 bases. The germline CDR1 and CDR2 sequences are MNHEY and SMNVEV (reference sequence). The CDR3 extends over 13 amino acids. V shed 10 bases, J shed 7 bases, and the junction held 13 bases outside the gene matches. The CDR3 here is CANTLWGGGEQYF. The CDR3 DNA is TGTGCCAACACCCTTTGGGGGGGAGGAGAGCAGTACTTC.

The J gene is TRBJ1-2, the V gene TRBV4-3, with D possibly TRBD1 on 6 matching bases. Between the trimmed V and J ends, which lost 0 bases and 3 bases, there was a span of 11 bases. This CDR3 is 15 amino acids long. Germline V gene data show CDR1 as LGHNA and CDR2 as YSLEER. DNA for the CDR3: TGCGCCAGCAGCCAAGAACAGGGTTTGGACTATGGCTACACCTTC. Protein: CASSQEQGLDYGYTF.

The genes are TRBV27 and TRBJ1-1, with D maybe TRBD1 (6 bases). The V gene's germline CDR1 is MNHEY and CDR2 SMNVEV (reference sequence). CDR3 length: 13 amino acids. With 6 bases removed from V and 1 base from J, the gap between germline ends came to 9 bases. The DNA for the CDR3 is TGTGCCAGCAGCAGGGGTTCGAACACTGAAGCTTTCTTT. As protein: CASSRGSNTEAFF.

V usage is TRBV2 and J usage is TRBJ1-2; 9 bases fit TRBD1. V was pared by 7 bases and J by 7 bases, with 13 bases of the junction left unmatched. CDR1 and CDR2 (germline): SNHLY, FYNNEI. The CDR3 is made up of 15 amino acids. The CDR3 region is CASTLSTGGSFGYTF. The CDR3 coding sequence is TGTGCCAGCACACTCAGTACAGGGGGCTCGTTTGGCTACACCTTC.

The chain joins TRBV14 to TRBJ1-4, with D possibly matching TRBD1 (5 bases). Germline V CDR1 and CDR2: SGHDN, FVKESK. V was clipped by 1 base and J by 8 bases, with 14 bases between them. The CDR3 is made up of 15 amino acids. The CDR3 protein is CASSQGAGRGEKLFF. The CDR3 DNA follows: TGTGCCAGCAGCCAAGGGGCAGGGCGAGGCGAAAAACTGTTTTTT.

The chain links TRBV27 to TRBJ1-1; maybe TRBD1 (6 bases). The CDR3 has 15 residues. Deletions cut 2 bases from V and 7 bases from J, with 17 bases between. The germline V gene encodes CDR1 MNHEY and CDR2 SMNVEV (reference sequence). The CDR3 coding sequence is TGTGCCAGCAGTTTAACAGGGCCTTTGGGAGTTGAAGCTTTCTTT. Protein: CASSLTGPLGVEAFF.

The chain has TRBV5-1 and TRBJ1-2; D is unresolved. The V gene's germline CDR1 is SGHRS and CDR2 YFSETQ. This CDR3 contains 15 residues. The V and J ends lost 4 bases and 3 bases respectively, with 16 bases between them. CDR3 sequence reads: CASSREAPGDYGYTF. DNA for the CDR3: TGCGCCAGCAGCAGGGAGGCTCCCGGGGACTATGGCTACACCTTC.

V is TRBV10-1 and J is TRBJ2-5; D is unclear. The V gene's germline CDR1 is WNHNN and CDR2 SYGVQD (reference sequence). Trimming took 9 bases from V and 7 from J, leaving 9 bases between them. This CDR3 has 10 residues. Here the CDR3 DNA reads TGCGCCAGTATCCACGGGACCCAGTACTTC. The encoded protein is CASIHGTQYF.

The CDR3 is CASSDGGSSPLHF. The CDR3 nucleotides read TGTGCCAGCAGCGACGGGGGGAGTTCACCCCTCCACTTT. The V gene is TRBV7-3, the J gene TRBJ1-6; TRBD1 is a possible D gene (5 bases). Germline assignment: CDR1 SGHTA and CDR2 FQGTGA. V lost 5 bases to trimming and J lost 9 bases, with 11 bases between them. The CDR3 has 13 residues.

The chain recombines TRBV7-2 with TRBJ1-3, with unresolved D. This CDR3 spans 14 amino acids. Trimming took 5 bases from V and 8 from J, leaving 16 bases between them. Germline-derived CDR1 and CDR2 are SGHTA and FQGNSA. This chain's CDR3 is CASSRPPRLDTIYF. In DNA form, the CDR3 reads TGTGCCAGCAGCCGTCCCCCTAGACTCGACACCATATATTTT.

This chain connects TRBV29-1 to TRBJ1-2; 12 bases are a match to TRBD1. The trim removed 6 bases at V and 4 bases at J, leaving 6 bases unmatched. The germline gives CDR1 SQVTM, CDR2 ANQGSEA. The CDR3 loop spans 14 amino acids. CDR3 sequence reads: CSVGQGADLYGYTF. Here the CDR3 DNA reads TGCAGCGTGGGACAGGGGGCAGATCTCTATGGCTACACCTTC.

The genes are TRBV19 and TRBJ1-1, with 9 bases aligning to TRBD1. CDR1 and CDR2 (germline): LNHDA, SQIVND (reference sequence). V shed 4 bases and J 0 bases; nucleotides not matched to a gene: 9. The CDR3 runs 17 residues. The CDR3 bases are TGTGCCAGTAGTAGTTTTACAGGGGGCCTTATGAACACTGAAGCTTTCTTT. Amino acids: CASSSFTGGLMNTEAFF.

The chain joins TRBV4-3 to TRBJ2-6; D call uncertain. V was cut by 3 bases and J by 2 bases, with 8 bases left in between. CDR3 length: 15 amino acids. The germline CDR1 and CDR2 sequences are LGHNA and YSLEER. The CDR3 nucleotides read TGCGCCAGCAGCCACCCAACTACTGGGGCCAACGTCCTGACTTTC. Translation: CASSHPTTGANVLTF.

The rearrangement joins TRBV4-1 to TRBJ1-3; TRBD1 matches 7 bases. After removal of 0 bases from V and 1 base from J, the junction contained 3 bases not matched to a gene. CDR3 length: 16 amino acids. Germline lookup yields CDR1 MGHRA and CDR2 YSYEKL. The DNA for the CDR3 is TGCGCCAGCAGCCAAGAGGGGACAGTTTCTGGAAACACCATATATTTT. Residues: CASSQEGTVSGNTIYF.

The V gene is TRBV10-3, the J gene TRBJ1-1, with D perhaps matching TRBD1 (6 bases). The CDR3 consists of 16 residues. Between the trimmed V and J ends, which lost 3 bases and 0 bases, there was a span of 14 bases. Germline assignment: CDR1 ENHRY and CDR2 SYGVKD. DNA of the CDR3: TGTGCCATCAGTGATAGGGGGATCACGATGAACACTGAAGCTTTCTTT. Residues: CAISDRGITMNTEAFF.

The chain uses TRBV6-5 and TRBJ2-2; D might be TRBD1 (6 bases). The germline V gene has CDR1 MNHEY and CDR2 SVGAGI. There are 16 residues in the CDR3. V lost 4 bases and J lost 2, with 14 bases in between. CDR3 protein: CASSLWNRVNTGELFF. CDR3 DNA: TGTGCCAGCAGTTTGTGGAACAGGGTTAACACCGGGGAGCTGTTTTTT.

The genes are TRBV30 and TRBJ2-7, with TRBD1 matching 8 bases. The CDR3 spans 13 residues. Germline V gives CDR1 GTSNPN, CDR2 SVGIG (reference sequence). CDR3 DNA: TGTGCATTGCTCGGACAGGGAACCCACGAGCAGTACTTC. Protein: CALLGQGTHEQYF.

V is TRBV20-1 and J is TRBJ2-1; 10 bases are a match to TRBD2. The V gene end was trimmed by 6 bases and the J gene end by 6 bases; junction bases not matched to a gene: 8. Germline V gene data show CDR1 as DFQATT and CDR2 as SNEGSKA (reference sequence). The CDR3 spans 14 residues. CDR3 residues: CSASPTSGVNEQFF. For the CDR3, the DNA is TGCAGTGCCAGTCCTACTAGCGGGGTCAATGAGCAGTTCTTC.